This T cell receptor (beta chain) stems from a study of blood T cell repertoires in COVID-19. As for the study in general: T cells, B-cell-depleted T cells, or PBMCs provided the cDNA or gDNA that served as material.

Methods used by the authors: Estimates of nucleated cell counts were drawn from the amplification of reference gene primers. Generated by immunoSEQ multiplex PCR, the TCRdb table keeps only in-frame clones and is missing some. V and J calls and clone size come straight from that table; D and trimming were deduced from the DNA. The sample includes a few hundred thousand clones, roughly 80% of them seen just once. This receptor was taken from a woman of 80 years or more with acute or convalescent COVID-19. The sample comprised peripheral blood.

CDR3 sequence reads: CASRTGLTYGYTF. The CDR3 DNA reads TGTGCCAGCAGAACAGGGCTCACCTATGGCTACACCTTC. This chain joins TRBV28 and TRBJ1-2; perhaps TRBD1 as D (6 bases). The CDR3 length is 13 residues. Trimming shortened V by 6 bases and J by 4 bases, and 12 bases separated the two germline ends. The germline CDR1 and CDR2 sequences are MDHEN and SYDVKM.